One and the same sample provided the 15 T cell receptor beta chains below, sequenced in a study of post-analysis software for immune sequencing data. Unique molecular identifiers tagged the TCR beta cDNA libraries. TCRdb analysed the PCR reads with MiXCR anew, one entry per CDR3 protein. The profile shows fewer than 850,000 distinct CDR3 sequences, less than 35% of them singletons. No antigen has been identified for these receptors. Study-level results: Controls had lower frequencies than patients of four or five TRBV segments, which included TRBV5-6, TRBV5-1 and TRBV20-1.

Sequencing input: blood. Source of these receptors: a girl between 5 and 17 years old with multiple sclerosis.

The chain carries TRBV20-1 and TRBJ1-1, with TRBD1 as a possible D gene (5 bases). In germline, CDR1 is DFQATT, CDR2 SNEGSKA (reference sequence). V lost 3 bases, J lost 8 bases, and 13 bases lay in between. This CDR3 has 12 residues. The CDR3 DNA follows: TGCAGTGCTAGCACTCAGGGTTGGGAAGCTTTCTTT. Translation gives CSASTQGWEAFF.

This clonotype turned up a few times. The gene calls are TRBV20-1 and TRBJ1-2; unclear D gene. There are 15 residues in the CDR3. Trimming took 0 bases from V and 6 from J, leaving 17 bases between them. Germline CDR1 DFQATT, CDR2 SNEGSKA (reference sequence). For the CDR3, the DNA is TGCAGTGCTAGAGATCTCGGCGGACCCAGGCATGGCTACACCTTC. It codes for CSARDLGGPRHGYTF.

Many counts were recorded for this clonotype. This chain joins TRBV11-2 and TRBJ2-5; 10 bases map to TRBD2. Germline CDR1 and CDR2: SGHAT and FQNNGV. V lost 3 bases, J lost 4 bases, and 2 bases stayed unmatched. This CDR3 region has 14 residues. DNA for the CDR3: TGTGCCAGCAGCTTGATAGCGGGAGGAGAGACCCAGTACTTC. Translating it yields CASSLIAGGETQYF. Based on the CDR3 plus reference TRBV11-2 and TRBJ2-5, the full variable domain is EAGVAQSPRYKIIEKRQSVAFWCNPISGHATLYWYQQILGQGPKLLIQFQNNGVVDDSQLPKDRFSAERLKGVDSTLKIQPAKLEDSAVYLCASSLIAGGETQYFGPGTRLLVL.

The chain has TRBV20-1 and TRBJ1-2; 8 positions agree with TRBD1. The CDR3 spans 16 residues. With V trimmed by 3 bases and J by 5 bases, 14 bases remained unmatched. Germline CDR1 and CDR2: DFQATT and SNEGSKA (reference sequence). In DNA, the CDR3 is TGCAGTGCTAGTCGATCGTCAGGGGGCGCGGGGTATGGCTACACCTTC. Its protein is CSASRSSGGAGYGYTF.

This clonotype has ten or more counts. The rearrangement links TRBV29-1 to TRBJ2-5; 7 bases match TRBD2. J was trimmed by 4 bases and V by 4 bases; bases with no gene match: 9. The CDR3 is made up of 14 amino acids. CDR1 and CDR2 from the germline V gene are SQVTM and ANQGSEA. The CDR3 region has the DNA TGCAGCGTTGGACTCGCGGGAGTCGGAGAGACCCAGTACTTC. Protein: CSVGLAGVGETQYF.

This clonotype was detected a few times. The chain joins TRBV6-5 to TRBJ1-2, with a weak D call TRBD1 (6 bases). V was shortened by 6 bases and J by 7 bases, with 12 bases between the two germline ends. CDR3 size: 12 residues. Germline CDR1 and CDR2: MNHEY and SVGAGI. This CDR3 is CASRRRGSGYTF. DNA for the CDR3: TGTGCCAGCAGACGCAGGGGTTCTGGCTACACCTTC.

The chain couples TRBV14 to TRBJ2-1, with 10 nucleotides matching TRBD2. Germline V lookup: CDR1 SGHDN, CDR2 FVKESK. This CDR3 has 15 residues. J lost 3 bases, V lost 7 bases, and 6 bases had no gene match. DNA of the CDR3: TGTGCCAGCACCCCATGGACTAGCGGCTACAATGAGCAGTTCTTC. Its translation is CASTPWTSGYNEQFF.

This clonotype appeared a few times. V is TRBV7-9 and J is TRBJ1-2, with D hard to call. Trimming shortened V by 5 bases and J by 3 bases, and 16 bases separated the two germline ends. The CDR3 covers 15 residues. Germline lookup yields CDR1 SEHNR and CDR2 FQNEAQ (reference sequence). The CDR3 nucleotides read TGTGCCAGCAGCGTAACTCCTCCGACGGACTATGGCTACACCTTC. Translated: CASSVTPPTDYGYTF.

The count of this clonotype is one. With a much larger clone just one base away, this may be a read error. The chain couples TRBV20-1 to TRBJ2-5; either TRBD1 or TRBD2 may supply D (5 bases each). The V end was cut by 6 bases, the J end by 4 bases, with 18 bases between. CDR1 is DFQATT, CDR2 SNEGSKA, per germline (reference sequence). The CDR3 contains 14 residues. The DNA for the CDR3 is TGCAGTGCCCAAAGGGGACCGGGTGGAGAGACCCAGTACTTC. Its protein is CSAQRGPGGETQYF.

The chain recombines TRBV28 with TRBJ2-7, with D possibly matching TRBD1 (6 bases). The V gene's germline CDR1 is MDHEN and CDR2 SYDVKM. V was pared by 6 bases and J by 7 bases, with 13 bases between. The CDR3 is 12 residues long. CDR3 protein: CASSLGGWEQYF. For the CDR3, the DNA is TGTGCCAGCAGCCTAGGGGGTTGGGAGCAGTACTTC. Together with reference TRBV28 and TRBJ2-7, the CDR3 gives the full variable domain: DVKVTQSSRYLVKRTGEKVFLECVQDMDHENMFWYRQDPGLGLRLIYFSYDVKMKEKGDIPEGYSVSREKKERFSLILESASTNQTSMYLCASSLGGWEQYFGPGTRLTVT.

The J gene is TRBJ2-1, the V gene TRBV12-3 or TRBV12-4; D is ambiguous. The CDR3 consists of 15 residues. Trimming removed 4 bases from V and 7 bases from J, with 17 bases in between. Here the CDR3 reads CASSSRIDRMNEQFF. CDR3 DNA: TGTGCCAGCAGTTCGAGGATAGACCGGATGAATGAGCAGTTCTTC.

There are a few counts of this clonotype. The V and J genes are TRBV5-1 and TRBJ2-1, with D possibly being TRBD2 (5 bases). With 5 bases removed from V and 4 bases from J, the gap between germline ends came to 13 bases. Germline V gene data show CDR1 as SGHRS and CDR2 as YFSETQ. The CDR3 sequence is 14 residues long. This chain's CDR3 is CASRPLANYNEQFF. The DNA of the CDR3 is TGCGCCAGCAGGCCGCTAGCCAATTACAATGAGCAGTTCTTC. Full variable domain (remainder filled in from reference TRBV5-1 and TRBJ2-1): KAGVTQTPRYLIKTRGQQVTLSCSPISGHRSVSWYQQTPGQGLQFLFEYFSETQRNKGNFPGRFSGRQFSNSRSEMNVSTLELGDSALYLCASRPLANYNEQFFGPGTRLTVL.

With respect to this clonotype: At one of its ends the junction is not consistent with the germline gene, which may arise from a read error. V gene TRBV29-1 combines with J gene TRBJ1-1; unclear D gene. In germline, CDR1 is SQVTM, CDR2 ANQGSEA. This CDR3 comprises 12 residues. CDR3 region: CSPTALNAEAFF. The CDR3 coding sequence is TGCAGTCCCACGGCGTTGAACGCTGAAGCTTTCTTT.

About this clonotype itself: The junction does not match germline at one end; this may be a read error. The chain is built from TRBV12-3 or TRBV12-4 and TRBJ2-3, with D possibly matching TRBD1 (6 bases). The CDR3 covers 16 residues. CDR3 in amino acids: CASRYRAYGTTDAQYF. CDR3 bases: TGTGCCAGCAGGTACAGGGCCTACGGGACCACAGATGCGCAGTATTTT.

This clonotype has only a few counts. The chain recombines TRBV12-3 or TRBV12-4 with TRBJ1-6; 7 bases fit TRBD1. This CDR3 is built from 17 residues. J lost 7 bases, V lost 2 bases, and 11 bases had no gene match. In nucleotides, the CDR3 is TGTGCCAGCAGTTTACTCGGGACAGAGGATGAGAATTCACCCCTCCACTTT. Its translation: CASSLLGTEDENSPLHF.